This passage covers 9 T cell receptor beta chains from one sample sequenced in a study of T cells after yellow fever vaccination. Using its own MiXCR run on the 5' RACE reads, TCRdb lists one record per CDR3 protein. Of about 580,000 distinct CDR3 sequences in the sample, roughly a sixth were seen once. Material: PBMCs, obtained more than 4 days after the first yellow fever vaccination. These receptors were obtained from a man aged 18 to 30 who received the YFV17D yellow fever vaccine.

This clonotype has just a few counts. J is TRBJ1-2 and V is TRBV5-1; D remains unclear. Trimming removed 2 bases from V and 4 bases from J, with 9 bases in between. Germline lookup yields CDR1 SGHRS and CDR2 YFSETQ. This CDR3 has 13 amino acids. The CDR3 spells CASSFFLIYGYTF. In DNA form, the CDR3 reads TGCGCCAGCAGCTTCTTCTTGATCTATGGCTACACCTTC.

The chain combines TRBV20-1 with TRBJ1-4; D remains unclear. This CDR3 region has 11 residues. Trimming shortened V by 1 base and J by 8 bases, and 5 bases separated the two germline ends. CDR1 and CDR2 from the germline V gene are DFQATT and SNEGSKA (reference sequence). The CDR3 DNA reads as TGCAGTGCTAGAGTTTACGAAAAACTGTTTTTT. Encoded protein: CSARVYEKLFF.

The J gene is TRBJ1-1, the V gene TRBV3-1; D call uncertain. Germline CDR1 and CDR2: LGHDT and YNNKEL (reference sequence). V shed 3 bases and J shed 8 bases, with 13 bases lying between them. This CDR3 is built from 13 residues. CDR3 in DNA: TGTGCCAGCAGCCAGCGGGCGGGCAGGGAAGCTTTCTTT. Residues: CASSQRAGREAFF.

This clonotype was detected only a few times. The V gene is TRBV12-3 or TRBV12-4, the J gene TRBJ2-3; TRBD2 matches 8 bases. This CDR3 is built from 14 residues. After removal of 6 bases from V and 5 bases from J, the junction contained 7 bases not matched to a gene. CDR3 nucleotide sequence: TGTGCCAGCAGACCAGCGGGGGCAATAGATACGCAGTATTTT. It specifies CASRPAGAIDTQYF.

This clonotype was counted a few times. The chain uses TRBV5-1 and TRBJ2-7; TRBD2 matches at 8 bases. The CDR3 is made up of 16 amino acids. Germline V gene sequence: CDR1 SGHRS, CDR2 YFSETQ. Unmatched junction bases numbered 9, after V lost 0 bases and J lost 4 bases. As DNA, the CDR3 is TGCGCCAGCAGCTTGGACGCGGGGGGAGCGCAGTACGAGCAGTACTTC. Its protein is CASSLDAGGAQYEQYF.

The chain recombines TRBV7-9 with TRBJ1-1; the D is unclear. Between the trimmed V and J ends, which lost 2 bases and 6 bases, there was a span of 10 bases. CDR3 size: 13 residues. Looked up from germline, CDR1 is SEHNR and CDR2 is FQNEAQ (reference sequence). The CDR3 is CASSLPGMAEAFF. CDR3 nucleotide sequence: TGTGCCAGCAGCTTACCGGGGATGGCTGAAGCTTTCTTT.

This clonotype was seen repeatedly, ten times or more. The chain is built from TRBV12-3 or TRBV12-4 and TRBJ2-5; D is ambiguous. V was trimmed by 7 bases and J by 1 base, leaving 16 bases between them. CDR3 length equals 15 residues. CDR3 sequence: CASMLSGSVQETQYF. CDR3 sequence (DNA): TGTGCCAGCATGCTGTCGGGTTCCGTCCAAGAGACCCAGTACTTC.

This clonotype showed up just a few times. The CDR3 spells CASSPAPRDRFFSYEQYV. DNA of the CDR3: TGTGCCAGCAGTCCAGCGCCCCGGGACAGATTCTTCTCCTACGAGCAGTACGTC. The chain is built from TRBV6-2 or TRBV6-3 and TRBJ2-7; TRBD1 aligns across 7 bases. The CDR3 extends over 18 amino acids. Per the germline V gene, CDR1 is MNHEY and CDR2 is SVGEGT. The ends lost 5 bases at V and 0 bases at J; junction bases unmatched: 16.

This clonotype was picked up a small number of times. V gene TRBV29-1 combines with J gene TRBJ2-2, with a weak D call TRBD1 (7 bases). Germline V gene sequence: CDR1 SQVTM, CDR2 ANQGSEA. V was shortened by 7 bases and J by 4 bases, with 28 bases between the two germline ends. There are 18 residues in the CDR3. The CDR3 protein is CSAEGGQQGSLCTGELFF. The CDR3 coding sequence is TGCAGCGCCGAGGGGGGACAGCAGGGCTCCCTATGCACCGGGGAGCTGTTTTTT.